This paragraph reports one T cell receptor (beta chain). Time point: blood 2 weeks post-SBRT. Documented treatment: 15 Gy SBRT to primary tumor, nephrectomy 4 weeks later. Method: immunoSEQ multiplex PCR; TCRdb's copy keeps in-frame clones and lacks some. The sample includes some 150,000 clones, over 80% of them seen just once. This sample is drawn from a study of radiation and T cells in renal cell carcinoma. CDR3 length: 14 residues. Germline values: CDR1 MGHDK, CDR2 SYGVNS. V was clipped by 2 bases and J by 7 bases; unmatched bases: 3. The starting material was blood, obtained from a patient whose treatment included radiotherapy and nephrectomy. The chain carries TRBV25-1 and TRBJ2-1; 9 bases align to TRBD2. The receptor was isolated from a woman between 50 and 59 years old with renal cell carcinoma. The CDR3 bases are TGTGCCAGCAGTGAAGCGGGGGGGGTTAATGAGCAGTTCTTC. Residues: CASSEAGGVNEQFF.